This TCR beta chain is from a study of blood T cell repertoires in COVID-19. Looking at the study overall: Sample material is recorded as cDNA or gDNA derived from T cells, B-cell-depleted T cells, or PBMCs.

The germline V gene encodes CDR1 ENHRY and CDR2 SYGVKD. The CDR3 consists of 14 residues. Between the trimmed V and J ends, which lost 3 bases and 0 bases, there was a span of 8 bases. As handled by the study authors: From reference gene primer amplification, estimates of nucleated cell counts were derived. The method was immunoSEQ multiplex PCR; TCRdb's version includes in-frame clones alone and lacks a portion of them. For V, J and clone size, that table is used; D and trimming come from the DNA. The data contain some 170,000 clones, 60% to 85% of them singletons. The sequence came from a man between 65 and 79 years old with acute or convalescent COVID-19. The chain carries TRBV10-3 and TRBJ1-2; unclear D gene. The sample consisted of peripheral blood. The CDR3 bases are TGTGCCATCAGTGACGATGCAGCTAACTATGGCTACACCTTC. As protein: CAISDDAANYGYTF.